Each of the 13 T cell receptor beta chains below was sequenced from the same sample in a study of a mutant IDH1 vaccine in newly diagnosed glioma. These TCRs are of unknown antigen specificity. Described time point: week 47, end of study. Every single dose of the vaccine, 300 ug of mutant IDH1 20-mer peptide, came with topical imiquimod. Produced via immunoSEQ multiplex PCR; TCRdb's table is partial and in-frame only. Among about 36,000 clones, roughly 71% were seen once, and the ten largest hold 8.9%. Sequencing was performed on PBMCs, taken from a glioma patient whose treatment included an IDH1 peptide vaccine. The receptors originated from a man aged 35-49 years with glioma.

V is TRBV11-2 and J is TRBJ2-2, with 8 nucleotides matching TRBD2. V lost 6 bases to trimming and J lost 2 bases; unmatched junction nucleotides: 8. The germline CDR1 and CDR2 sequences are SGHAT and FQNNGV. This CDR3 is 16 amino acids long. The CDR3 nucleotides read TGTGCCAGCAGAAAAATAGCGGGACGAAACACCGGGGAGCTGTTTTTT. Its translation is CASRKIAGRNTGELFF.

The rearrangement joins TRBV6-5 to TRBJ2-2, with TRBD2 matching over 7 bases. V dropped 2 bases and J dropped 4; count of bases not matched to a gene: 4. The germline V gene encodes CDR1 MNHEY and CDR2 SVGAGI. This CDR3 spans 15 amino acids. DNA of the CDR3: TGTGCCAGCAGTTACCAAGTAGCGGGCACCGGGGAGCTGTTTTTT. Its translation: CASSYQVAGTGELFF.

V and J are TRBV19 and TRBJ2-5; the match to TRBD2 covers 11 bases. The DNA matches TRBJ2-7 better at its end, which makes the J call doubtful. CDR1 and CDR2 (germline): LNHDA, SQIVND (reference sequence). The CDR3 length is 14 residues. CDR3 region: CASSTTSGSYEQYF. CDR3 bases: TGTGCCAGTAGTACAACTAGCGGGAGCTACGAGCAGTACTTC.

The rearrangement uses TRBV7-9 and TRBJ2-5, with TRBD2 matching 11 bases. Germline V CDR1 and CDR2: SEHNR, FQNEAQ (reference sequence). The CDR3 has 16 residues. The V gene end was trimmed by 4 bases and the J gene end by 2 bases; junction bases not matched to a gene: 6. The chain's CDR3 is CASSSTPSGRQETQYF. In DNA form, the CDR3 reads TGTGCCAGCAGCTCCACACCTAGCGGGAGGCAAGAGACCCAGTACTTC.

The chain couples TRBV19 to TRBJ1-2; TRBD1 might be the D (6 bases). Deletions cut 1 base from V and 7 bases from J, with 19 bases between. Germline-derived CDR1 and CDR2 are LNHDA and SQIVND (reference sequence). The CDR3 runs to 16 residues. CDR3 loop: CASSIVGGQQRGGYTF. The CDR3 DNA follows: TGTGCCAGTAGTATAGTCGGAGGACAGCAGCGCGGTGGCTACACCTTC.

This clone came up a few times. The DNA for the CDR3 is TGTGCCAGCAGCGTCTCGGGTGGTGGGGGCTACACCTTC. This translates into CASSVSGGGGYTF. This chain links TRBV9 with TRBJ1-2; D is undetermined. Trimming removed 2 bases from V and 8 bases from J, with 13 bases in between. The CDR3 runs to 13 residues. CDR1 is SGDLS, CDR2 YYNGEE, per germline.

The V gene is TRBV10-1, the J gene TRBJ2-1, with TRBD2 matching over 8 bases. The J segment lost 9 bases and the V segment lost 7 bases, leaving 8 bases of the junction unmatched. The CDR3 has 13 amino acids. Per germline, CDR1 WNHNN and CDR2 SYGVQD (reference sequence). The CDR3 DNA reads TGCGCCAGCAAGGGACTAGAAAGGGGTGAGCAGTTCTTC. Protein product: CASKGLERGEQFF.

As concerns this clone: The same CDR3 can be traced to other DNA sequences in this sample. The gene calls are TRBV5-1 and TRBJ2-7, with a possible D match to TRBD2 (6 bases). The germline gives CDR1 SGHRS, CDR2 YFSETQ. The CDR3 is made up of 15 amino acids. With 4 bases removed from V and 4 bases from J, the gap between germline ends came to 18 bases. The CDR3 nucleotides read TGCGCCAGCAGCCGGGAGCCCGGGAGCGGTTACGAGCAGTACTTC. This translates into CASSREPGSGYEQYF.

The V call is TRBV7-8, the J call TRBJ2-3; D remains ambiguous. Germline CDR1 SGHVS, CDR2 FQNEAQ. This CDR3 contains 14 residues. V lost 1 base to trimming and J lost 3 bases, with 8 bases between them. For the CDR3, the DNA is TGTGCCAGCAGCTTAGATCGGCAGACAGATACGCAGTATTTT. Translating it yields CASSLDRQTDTQYF.

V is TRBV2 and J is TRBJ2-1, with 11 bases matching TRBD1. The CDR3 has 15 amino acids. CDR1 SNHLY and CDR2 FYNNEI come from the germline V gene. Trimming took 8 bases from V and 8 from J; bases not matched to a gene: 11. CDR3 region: CASGRTGGAFDEQFF. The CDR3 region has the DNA TGTGCCAGCGGCAGGACAGGGGGCGCGTTCGATGAGCAGTTCTTC.

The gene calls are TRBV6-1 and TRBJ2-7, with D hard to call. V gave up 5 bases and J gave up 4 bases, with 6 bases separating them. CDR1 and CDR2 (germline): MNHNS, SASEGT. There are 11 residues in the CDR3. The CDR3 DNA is TGTGCCAGCAGTCCCCTTTACGAGCAGTACTTC. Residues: CASSPLYEQYF.

CDR3 bases: TGTGCTTGCCGGGACAATAATCAGCCCCAGCATTTT. This codes for CACRDNNQPQHF. The gene calls are TRBV19 and TRBJ1-5; possible D gene TRBD1, 6 bases. This CDR3 has 12 amino acids. The germline V gene encodes CDR1 LNHDA and CDR2 SQIVND (reference sequence).

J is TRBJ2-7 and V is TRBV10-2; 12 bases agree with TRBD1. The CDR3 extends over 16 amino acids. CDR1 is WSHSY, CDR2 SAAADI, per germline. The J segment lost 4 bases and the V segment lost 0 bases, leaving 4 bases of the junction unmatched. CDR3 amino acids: CASSESGTGGGYEQYV. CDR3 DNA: TGCGCCAGCAGTGAGTCTGGGACAGGGGGCGGTTACGAGCAGTACGTC.